The present T cell receptor beta chain was sequenced within a study of T cell repertoires in cytomegalovirus infection. Study details: Both CMV infection and a matching HLA type were indicated by public TCR beta signatures. General study points: HLA-C-restricted TCR beta clonotypes specific for CMV led the ex vivo response. Identification of carriers of CMV plus the relevant HLA was performed using cumulative public TCR beta family frequency.

The V segment lost 2 bases and the J segment 5 bases; nucleotides outside the gene matches: 9. The CDR3 has 15 residues. Germline values: CDR1 SGDLS, CDR2 YYNGEE. This clonotype was detected only a few times. Its specificity is not known. TCRdb re-called the reads with MiXCR, one entry per CDR3 protein. The repertoire includes roughly 200,000 distinct CDR3 sequences, about a sixth of them detected once, and around 25% sits in the top ten. Sequenced input: CD8+ T cells from PBMCs. The sequence derives from a human donor in good health (CMV status not recorded). Some clones in this sample may be carry-over from other donors' samples. J is TRBJ2-5 and V is TRBV9, with TRBD1 identical over 7 bases. CDR3: CASSVVDQGQETQYF. The CDR3 DNA follows: TGTGCCAGCAGCGTTGTAGATCAGGGACAGGAGACCCAGTACTTC.